The source of this T cell receptor beta chain is a study of T-cell reconstitution after alpha-beta-depleted transplantation in children. General study findings and limits: T-cell counts and diversity at one year post-transplant came mainly from newly produced T cells.

This clonotype was counted ten times or more. Its antigen is as yet unknown. Preparation of the TCRbeta library was carried out with unique molecular identifiers. TCRdb ran MiXCR on the PCR reads and lists one entry per CDR3 protein. The sample lists roughly 100,000 distinct CDR3 sequences, about 6% occurring once. With 3 bases removed from V and 0 bases from J, the gap between germline ends came to 14 bases. This CDR3 contains 17 residues. V usage is TRBV12-3 or TRBV12-4 and J usage is TRBJ2-2, with unresolved D. The starting material was PBMCs, mostly from graft donor cells, obtained 60 days after TCRalphabeta/CD19-depleted stem cell transplant. The source is a female patient younger than 10 who had a stem cell transplant for Fanconi anemia, so the T cells may come from the graft donor. DNA of the CDR3: TGTGCCAGCAGTTTTGGTGCCGGCGTGTCGAACACCGGGGAGCTGTTTTTT. This codes for CASSFGAGVSNTGELFF.